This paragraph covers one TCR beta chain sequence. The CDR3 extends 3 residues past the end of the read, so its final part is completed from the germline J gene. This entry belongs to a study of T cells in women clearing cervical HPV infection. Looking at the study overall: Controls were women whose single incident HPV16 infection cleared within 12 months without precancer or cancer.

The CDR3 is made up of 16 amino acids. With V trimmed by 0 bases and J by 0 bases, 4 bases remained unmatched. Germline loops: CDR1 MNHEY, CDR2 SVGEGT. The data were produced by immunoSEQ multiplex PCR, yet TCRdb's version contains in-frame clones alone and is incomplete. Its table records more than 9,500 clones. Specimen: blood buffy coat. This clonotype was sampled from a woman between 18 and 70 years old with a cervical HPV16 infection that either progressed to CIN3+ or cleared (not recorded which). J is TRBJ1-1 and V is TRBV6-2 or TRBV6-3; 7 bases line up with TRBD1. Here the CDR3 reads CASSYSYRGLNTEAFF. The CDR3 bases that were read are TGTGCCAGCAGTTACTCCTACAGGGGTTTGAACACTGAA.